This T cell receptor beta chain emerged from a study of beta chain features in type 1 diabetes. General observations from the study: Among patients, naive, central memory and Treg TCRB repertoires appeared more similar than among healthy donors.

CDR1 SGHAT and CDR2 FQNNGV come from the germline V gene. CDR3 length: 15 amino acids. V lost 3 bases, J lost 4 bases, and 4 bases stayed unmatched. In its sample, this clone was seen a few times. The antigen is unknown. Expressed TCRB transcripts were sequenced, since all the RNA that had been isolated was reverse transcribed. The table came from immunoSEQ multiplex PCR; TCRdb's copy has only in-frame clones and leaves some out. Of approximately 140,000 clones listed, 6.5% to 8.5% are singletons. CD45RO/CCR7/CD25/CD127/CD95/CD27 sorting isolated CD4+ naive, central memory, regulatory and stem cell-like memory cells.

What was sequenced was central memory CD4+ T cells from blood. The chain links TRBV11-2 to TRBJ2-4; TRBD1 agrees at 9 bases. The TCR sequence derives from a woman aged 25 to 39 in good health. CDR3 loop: CASSFYGTGKNIQYF. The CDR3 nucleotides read TGTGCCAGCAGCTTCTACGGGACAGGGAAAAACATTCAGTACTTC.